This T cell receptor beta chain was recorded in a study of cytomegalovirus exposure and HLA in healthy donors (dated by TCRdb to 2016 to 2017). Study-level background: An earlier analysis of approximately 550 of the donors reported more than 250 Gb of sequence data and some 120 million unique TCR beta sequences from approximately 180 million T cells. The study profiled the T cell repertoires of under 850 subjects by immunosequencing and related them to cytomegalovirus serostatus. In addition to the first cohort of several hundred subjects, a separate validation cohort of about 120 different subjects was used. In the later analysis, no new phenotypic data were used to find candidate immune exposures; instead, reliance was placed on TCR beta sequences and their occurrence across donors. An early release covering some 640 HLA-typed donors comprised approximately 300 gigabases of sequencing data and about 90 million unique TCR sequences. Donor age, sex, ethnicity and CMV serostatus were collected together with the repertoire data. The study aimed to test whether signatures of past pathogen exposure could be identified by cataloging public T cell receptors. Roughly five DR-DQ haplotypes were handled as single units for association and clustering because linkage in the cohort was strong. Typing coverage varied by locus: roughly 620-640 donors for A, B, C, DRB1 and DQB1; 500 to 550 for DQA1; approximately 570 for DPA1; around 450 for DPB1. HLA typing covered class I and class II loci at four-digit resolution. The genetic ancestry cluster associated with self-reported Caucasian donors included around four fifths of the roughly 360 genotyped donors. All discovery cohort repertoires had been generated on a single sequencing platform. Among a few hundred genotyped donors of the cohort, an average of around 240,000 unique TCR beta nucleotide sequences were sequenced per donor, roughly a sixth of them non-productive. A later genetic analysis took genome-wide SNP genotypes for about 60% of the roughly 670 donors and used that subset as a discovery cohort. An earlier analysis of several hundred of the donors applied high-throughput TCR beta sequencing to assess whether each TCR beta V gene segment acted as functional or pseudogenic. To study patterns of TCR occurrence, a later analysis re-analyzed previously published TCR beta repertoires from around 670 donors and added high-resolution HLA genotyping. To predict cytomegalovirus infection status, the study combined high-throughput TCR immunosequencing, statistical association of individual TCRs with disease status, and machine learning. The research as a whole found: Some IMGT-functional V segments, including TRBV6-2 and TRBV6-3, could not be distinguished by the 87-base-pair reads and were therefore excluded. Sequencing depth was assumed to be roughly uniform across donors in the presence/absence analyses, though that assumption may not hold. A further reported finding was that TCR beta sequences accurately predicted the HLA-A and HLA-B alleles for most subjects in the first cohort. A cluster of highly shared sequence variants was judged likely to be a technical artifact of the sequencing pipeline. In a later analysis, most CMV-associated TCR beta chains were found to appear HLA-restricted, with HLA associations seemingly driven largely by CMV exposure. Compared with equally common non-associated chains, HLA-associated TCR beta chains in a later analysis were more clonally expanded and had lower generation probabilities. In a later genetic analysis, fewer N-insertions in productive TCRs were reported among donors in an Asian-associated ancestry cluster than the 666-donor mean. The only immune exposure information available for the cohort was CMV serostatus. In a later analysis, about 17,000 TCR beta sequences were associated with specific HLA alleles at a false discovery rate of 0.05. Across donors, most TCR sequences were observed very rarely, whereas some public TCRs were present in many individuals. In a later analysis, several top co-occurrence clusters were reported to appear linked to parvovirus B19, influenza, CMV and Epstein-Barr virus. This cohort had only TCR beta chains sequenced, and the lack of alpha or paired-chain data limited which features could be detected. The earlier analysis of around 600 of the donors excluded seventeen rarely observed V segments, including chromosome 9 orphons, because counts were too low. Because HLA typing was missing for some donors at each locus, association tests included only the typed subset. The study listed over 150 TCR beta chains as associated with cytomegalovirus. The authors suggested that the approach could potentially be generalized to other disease states and immunological phenotypes. A few of the identified cytomegalovirus-associated TCR beta chains were confirmed in vitro to be specific for cytomegalovirus antigens. In a later analysis, TCR association rates were found to vary across HLA loci, with the most associated TCRs seen for DRB1 alleles and the fewest for HLA-C alleles. Strong co-occurrence of HLA alleles, especially DR and DQ, made assigning TCR associations to individual alleles difficult. The classifier was reported to diagnose cytomegalovirus status with high specificity and sensitivity in both the original and validation cohorts. Correlated functional status among segregating V segments might reflect linkage disequilibrium, but an unknown experimental factor could not be ruled out. In a later genetic analysis, a missense DCLRE1C variant was associated with V-gene and J-gene trimming of TCR beta chains, and the association was replicated in an independent cohort. In an earlier analysis of approximately 600 of the donors, most TCR beta V segments were observed in productive rearrangements about 87% or about 30% of the time, broadly matching IMGT annotations.

Libraries came from the immunoSEQ multiplex PCR assay. For the multiplex PCR, a mixture combining 60 forward primers for TCR Vbeta segments and 13 reverse primers for TCR Jbeta segments was used. The CDR3 region of rearranged TCR beta genes was amplified from genomic DNA with a multiplex PCR assay. On the Illumina HiSeq System, the amplified TCR beta libraries were sequenced as 87-base-pair reads. The paper's processing steps were these. In a later analysis, 70 million to 95 million unique TCR beta chains were counted across the approximately 640 repertoires, and roughly 10 million of these chains were shared by at least two donors. Raw reads were error-corrected and collapsed into unique sequences with a nearest-neighbor algorithm that merged closely related sequences to remove PCR and sequencing errors. CDR3 sequences were aligned to IMGT reference sequences to assign V, D and J gene segments. Each retained sequence needed at least a six-nucleotide match to both a V gene segment and a J gene segment. A rearrangement was called productive if the CDR3 had no stop codons and remained in frame with V and J, and every other rearrangement was called non-productive. CDR3 was defined by IMGT convention, running from the second conserved V-encoded cysteine to the conserved J-encoded phenylalanine. Sequences without an unambiguous match to a single V gene segment were excluded from the earlier analysis of 587 of the donors. In an earlier analysis of about 590 of the donors, a V segment was called functional when productive rearrangements were above 56.7%, and segregating when the standard deviation between donors exceeded 5%. A statistical classification framework was built for diagnosing cytomegalovirus status from the catalog of TCR beta chain sequences. A later analysis assigned V and J genes by comparing TCR nucleotide sequences with IMGT/GENE-DB human TR gene sequences. Using the TCRdist pipeline, a later analysis assigned CDR3 sequences along with most-parsimonious VDJ recombination scenarios. A later analysis defined each TCR beta chain by its CDR3 amino acid sequence plus V-gene family, and excluded reads lacking a unique V-gene family. As a way to deal with suspected cross-contamination and a sequencing artifact, a later analysis dropped 450 to 700 nucleotide sequences that were highly shared and had low generation probability. For each public chain, a later analysis derived a clonal expansion index from normalized ranks of inferred template counts within each repertoire. A later analysis computed generation probabilities with a VDJ recombination model fitted to out-of-frame rearrangements, and checked the results against IGoR. A later analysis scored TCR-TCR, TCR-HLA and TCR-CMV co-occurrence with hypergeometric tests, applying a repertoire-size bias correction to TCR pairs. To estimate false discovery rates, a later analysis permuted the HLA or CMV assignments 20 times. In a later analysis, co-occurring TCRs were grouped using DBSCAN, with TCRdist sequence similarity added in when clustering inside HLA-allele-positive subsets. Repertoires with fewer than 30,000 or more than 120,000 public chains, plus five repertoires with anomalous nucleotide sharing, were excluded from co-occurrence clustering. TCRdb stores this immuneACCESS table with in-frame sequences only. Part of the clones is absent; in the studies checked, under half of the shortfall reflects unresolved V genes, and no reason is known for the rest. The DNA was the basis for D and trimming; V, J and clone size are from that table. In this sample the table shows around 120,000 clones, 65% to 80% of which occur a single time. The top ten clones comprise roughly 5.6% of the sample.

Reading the germline V gene gives CDR1 MNHEY and CDR2 SVGAGI. The CDR3, from cysteine to phenylalanine, totals 13 residues. The CDR3 DNA has 39 bases and is translated from base 1. V loses 6 bases of germline sequence and J loses 8 bases, and the interval between the two ends is 14 bases. The cohort was made up of around 720 healthy bone marrow donors. At the time of sampling, every cohort member was nominally healthy, though immune exposures that went unrecorded were likely present. The donor was CMV seropositive and was included in the group of almost 300 seropositive cohort members. Each donor provided a peripheral blood sample, and peripheral blood mononuclear cells were used for TCR beta sequencing. The Qiagen DNeasy Blood Extraction Kit was used to extract genomic DNA from the blood cell samples. Turning to this clone: The antigen this receptor binds is unknown. The sample holds no much larger clone one base away, and base qualities are not on file.

The receptor comes from a female donor in good health and CMV-seropositive. Sequenced material: PBMCs. The chain joins TRBV6-5 to TRBJ2-1; perhaps TRBD2 is the D gene, with 6 bases matching. The CDR3 has the sequence CASRNPGGDEQFF. The bases read TGTGCCAGCAGAAACCCCGGAGGGGATGAGCAGTTCTTC.